One and the same sample provided the 14 T cell receptor beta chains below, sequenced in a study of T cell responses to AZD1222 COVID-19 vaccine. Clones were read by immunoSEQ multiplex PCR, and TCRdb kept only the in-frame ones, dropping some. The data contain about 120,000 clones, under 95% of them seen just once; the ten biggest clones take up 4.5% to 6%. Sample: peripheral blood, taken 28 days after the second AZD1222 dose. The receptors shown here come from an adult who received the AZD1222 COVID-19 vaccine.

This clone was recorded once. This rearrangement joins TRBV19 to TRBJ2-7, with a weak D call TRBD2 (5 bases). Germline values: CDR1 LNHDA, CDR2 SQIVND (reference sequence). Trimming left V 3 bases short and J 3 bases short, with 24 bases between. CDR3 length: 18 amino acids. The CDR3 sequence: CASSISGGRELLDYEQYF. CDR3 DNA: TGTGCCAGTAGTATCTCTGGTGGACGGGAACTACTCGACTACGAGCAGTACTTC.

The chain combines TRBV7-9 with TRBJ1-5, with a possible D match to TRBD1 (5 bases). Deletions cut 3 bases from V and 6 bases from J, with 12 bases between. CDR3 length equals 14 residues. The germline V gene has CDR1 SEHNR and CDR2 FQNEAQ (reference sequence). CDR3 amino acids: CASSLSTGGQPQHF. The CDR3 DNA reads TGTGCCAGCAGCTTGAGCACAGGAGGTCAGCCCCAGCATTTT.

This chain uses TRBV7-9 with TRBJ2-5; the D gene is possibly TRBD1 (5 bases). Germline V gene lookup returns CDR1 SEHNR and CDR2 FQNEAQ (reference sequence). V was shortened by 3 bases and J by 1 base, with 12 bases between the two germline ends. There are 15 residues in the CDR3. DNA of the CDR3: TGTGCCAGCAGCTTCGGACAAACAATCCAAGAGACCCAGTACTTC. Protein: CASSFGQTIQETQYF.

V usage is TRBV3-1 (or the pseudogene TRBV3-2) and J usage is TRBJ1-5; D is unresolved. Germline CDR1 LGHDT, CDR2 YNNKEL (reference sequence). Trimming took 4 bases from V and 5 from J, leaving 9 bases between them. CDR3 length: 13 residues. The CDR3 DNA reads as TGTGCCAGCAGCCCGGCCAGCTATCAGCCCCAGCATTTT. This sequence encodes CASSPASYQPQHF.

The chain carries TRBV5-1 and TRBJ1-4, with no clear D. The germline V gene encodes CDR1 SGHRS and CDR2 YFSETQ. V lost 4 bases, J lost 4 bases, and 11 bases lay in between. The CDR3 extends over 14 amino acids. For the CDR3, the DNA is TGCGCCAGCAGCCTCGACGGAGTTAATGAAAAACTGTTTTTT. It codes for CASSLDGVNEKLFF.

The chain employs TRBV30 and TRBJ2-3, with D possibly matching TRBD2 (5 bases). The germline CDR1 and CDR2 sequences are GTSNPN and SVGIG (reference sequence). This CDR3 spans 11 amino acids. Trimming removed 3 bases from V and 6 bases from J, with 7 bases in between. This CDR3 is CAWSERDTQYF. The CDR3 DNA follows: TGTGCCTGGAGCGAGCGGGATACGCAGTATTTT. The complete variable domain, with remaining parts taken from reference TRBV30 and TRBJ2-3, reads SQTIHQWPATLVQPVGSPLSLECTVEGTSNPNLYWYRQAAGRGLQLLFYSVGIGQISSEVPQNLSASRPQDRQFILSSKKLLLSDSGFYLCAWSERDTQYFGPGTRLTVL.

This chain's CDR3 is CASSAGGGSTYEQYF. The CDR3 DNA reads as TGTGCCAGTAGCGCGGGTGGCGGGAGCACCTACGAGCAGTACTTC. V gene TRBV19 combines with J gene TRBJ2-7; TRBD2 agrees at 7 bases. Trimming took 6 bases from V and 2 from J; bases not matched to a gene: 10. Per the germline V gene, CDR1 is LNHDA and CDR2 is SQIVND (reference sequence). The CDR3 totals 15 residues.

This clone was recorded only once. The V gene is TRBV4-3, the J gene TRBJ1-4; possibly TRBD1 for D (5 bases). The V gene's germline CDR1 is LGHNA and CDR2 YSLEER. The CDR3 has 14 residues. V dropped 2 bases and J dropped 8 bases, with 12 bases sitting between them. The CDR3: CASSQSLGAEKLFF. CDR3 nucleotide sequence: TGCGCCAGCAGCCAATCTCTCGGGGCCGAAAAACTGTTTTTT.

The genes are TRBV6-2 or TRBV6-3 and TRBJ1-1; 7 bases align to TRBD1. CDR1 is MNHEY, CDR2 SVGEGT, per germline. CDR3 length: 18 residues. The V gene end was trimmed by 0 bases and the J gene end by 2 bases; junction bases not matched to a gene: 12. The DNA of the CDR3 is TGTGCCAGCAGTTACTCCAGGGGGTTACGCAGGACAAACACTGAAGCTTTCTTT. Protein: CASSYSRGLRRTNTEAFF.

This chain joins TRBV2 and TRBJ1-2; D is unresolved. Trimming cost V 7 bases and J 11 bases, with 17 bases left between them. The CDR3 is 12 amino acids. The V gene's germline CDR1 is SNHLY and CDR2 FYNNEI. CDR3: CASTQKTRSYTF. For the CDR3, the DNA is TGTGCCAGCACCCAAAAGACACGTTCTTACACCTTC.

The chain employs TRBV11-2 and TRBJ2-7; D unresolved. V lost 1 base, J lost 6 bases, and 7 bases lay in between. Germline-derived CDR1 and CDR2 are SGHAT and FQNNGV. The CDR3 length is 12 residues. The CDR3 protein is CASSLANGEQYF. The CDR3 nucleotides are TGTGCCAGCAGCTTAGCCAACGGCGAGCAGTACTTC.

The J gene is TRBJ2-7, the V gene TRBV11-2; 8 positions agree with TRBD2. CDR3 size: 18 residues. CDR1 SGHAT and CDR2 FQNNGV come from the germline V gene. Trimming took 4 bases from V and 4 from J; bases not matched to a gene: 18. The CDR3 bases are TGTGCCAGCAGCTCCATTACGAGTCGATCTAGCGGGTCATACGAGCAGTACTTC. Translation: CASSSITSRSSGSYEQYF. Using reference TRBV11-2 and TRBJ2-7 for the parts outside the CDR3, the full variable domain is EAGVAQSPRYKIIEKRQSVAFWCNPISGHATLYWYQQILGQGPKLLIQFQNNGVVDDSQLPKDRFSAERLKGVDSTLKIQPAKLEDSAVYLCASSSITSRSSGSYEQYFGPGTRLTVT.

V usage is TRBV6-5 and J usage is TRBJ1-1; D is ambiguous. Germline values: CDR1 MNHEY, CDR2 SVGAGI. V was cut by 7 bases and J by 0 bases, with 12 bases left in between. The CDR3 totals 14 residues. The CDR3 reads CASTQTGLNTEAFF. CDR3 coding DNA: TGTGCCAGCACTCAGACGGGGTTGAACACTGAAGCTTTCTTT.

This chain uses TRBV7-9 with TRBJ1-3; D gene uncertain. Looked up from germline, CDR1 is SEHNR and CDR2 is FQNEAQ (reference sequence). With 5 bases removed from V and 0 bases from J, the gap between germline ends came to 8 bases. The CDR3 covers 14 residues. Here the CDR3 DNA reads TGTGCCAGCAGCAAAGACGGCTCTGGAAACACCATATATTTT. This translates into CASSKDGSGNTIYF. The full variable domain, with the rest looked up from reference TRBV7-9 and TRBJ1-3, is DTGVSQNPRHKITKRGQNVTFRCDPISEHNRLYWYRQTLGQGPEFLTYFQNEAQLEKSRLLSDRFSAERPKGSFSTLEIQRTEQGDSAMYLCASSKDGSGNTIYFGEGSWLTVV.